What follows are 15 T cell receptor beta chains derived from one specimen sequenced in a study of cytomegalovirus exposure and HLA in healthy donors. PCR used 60 Vbeta primers and 13 Jbeta primers. The repertoire was sequenced with immunoSEQ multiplex PCR; TCRdb's copy has only in-frame clones and lacks some. Of over 100,000 clones in the sample, approximately 81% were seen once. The specimen sequenced was PBMCs. These receptors were taken from a male donor in good health and CMV-seronegative.

The chain uses TRBV5-1 and TRBJ2-3, with 8 bases identical to TRBD2. The V and J ends lost 1 base and 1 base, in that order; junction bases with no gene match: 5. CDR3 size: 16 residues. Looked up from germline, CDR1 is SGHRS and CDR2 is YFSETQ. Here the CDR3 DNA reads TGCGCCAGCAGCTTGTTTGGGCGGGGGGGCACAGATACGCAGTATTTT. Translation: CASSLFGRGGTDTQYF.

This chain connects TRBV11-2 to TRBJ2-3, with 10 bases lining up with TRBD2. With V trimmed by 0 bases and J by 3 bases, 6 bases remained unmatched. CDR1 SGHAT and CDR2 FQNNGV come from the germline V gene. There are 17 residues in the CDR3. The CDR3 DNA follows: TGTGCCAGCAGCTTAGATCTTAAGCGGGGGGGGACAGATACGCAGTATTTT. Translating gives CASSLDLKRGGTDTQYF.

The count of this clone is one. The J gene is TRBJ2-1, the V gene TRBV19; 12 bases are a match to TRBD2. The CDR3 spans 15 residues. The V and J ends lost 5 bases and 5 bases, in that order; junction bases with no gene match: 4. Looked up from germline, CDR1 is LNHDA and CDR2 is SQIVND (reference sequence). CDR3 loop: CASSLGLAGNNEQFF. CDR3 nucleotides: TGTGCCAGTAGTCTTGGACTAGCGGGAAACAATGAGCAGTTCTTC.

The chain joins TRBV18 to TRBJ1-4, with 8 bases fitting TRBD1. J gave up 6 bases and V 2 bases, and 8 bases lay outside the gene matches. Germline assignment: CDR1 KGHSH and CDR2 LQKENI. The CDR3 covers 16 residues. CDR3 amino acids: CASSPFTGGEDEKLFF. The CDR3 coding sequence is TGTGCCAGCTCACCATTCACAGGGGGTGAAGATGAAAAACTGTTTTTT.

This clone was picked up a small number of times. The chain couples TRBV5-1 to TRBJ2-5; 10 positions agree with TRBD1. CDR3 length: 14 amino acids. J was trimmed by 3 bases and V by 4 bases; bases with no gene match: 3. From germline, CDR1 is SGHRS and CDR2 YFSETQ. The CDR3 DNA reads TGCGCCAGCAGCCGCGGACAGGGGGAAGAGACCCAGTACTTC. Residues: CASSRGQGEETQYF.

The chain employs TRBV30 and TRBJ2-7, with D perhaps matching TRBD1 (5 bases). V gave up 2 bases and J gave up 1 base, with 15 bases separating them. The germline gives CDR1 GTSNPN, CDR2 SVGIG (reference sequence). CDR3 length: 15 residues. The CDR3 loop reads CAWSFPRAQSYEQYF. The CDR3, as DNA: TGTGCCTGGAGTTTCCCCAGGGCGCAATCCTACGAGCAGTACTTC.

This clone has a handful of counts. This rearrangement joins TRBV7-9 to TRBJ2-1, with 8 bases that match TRBD1. The CDR3 sequence is 16 residues long. The V segment lost 5 bases and the J segment 6 bases; nucleotides outside the gene matches: 12. Germline V CDR1 and CDR2: SEHNR, FQNEAQ (reference sequence). In DNA, the CDR3 is TGTGCCAGCAGCCCCCCGGAGGACAGGGATTTCAATGAGCAGTTCTTC. Encoded protein: CASSPPEDRDFNEQFF.

The V call is TRBV29-1, the J call TRBJ1-2, with a possible D match to TRBD1 (5 bases). V was clipped by 4 bases and J by 2 bases, with 11 bases between them. Germline V lookup: CDR1 SQVTM, CDR2 ANQGSEA. There are 13 residues in the CDR3. The CDR3 loop reads CSVAVGANYGYTF. In DNA, the CDR3 is TGCAGCGTTGCCGTAGGGGCAAACTATGGCTACACCTTC. The entire variable domain, with the rest obtained from reference TRBV29-1 and TRBJ1-2, is as follows: SAVISQKPSRDICQRGTSLTIQCQVDSQVTMMFWYRQQPGQSLTLIATANQGSEATYESGFVIDKFPISRPNLTFSTLTVSNMSPEDSSIYLCSVAVGANYGYTFGSGTRLTVV.

The genes are TRBV28 and TRBJ2-7; TRBD1 is a possible D gene (6 bases). The CDR3 loop spans 13 amino acids. Trimming removed 5 bases from V and 4 bases from J, with 12 bases in between. From germline, CDR1 is MDHEN and CDR2 SYDVKM. CDR3: CASSTGTTYEQYF. In nucleotides, the CDR3 is TGTGCCAGCAGTACCGGGACAACTTACGAGCAGTACTTC.

CDR3 protein: CASSQGLAVHEQYF. For the CDR3, the DNA is TGCGCCAGCAGCCAAGGACTAGCGGTCCACGAGCAGTACTTC. The chain is built from TRBV4-3 and TRBJ2-7; 9 bases map to TRBD2. Germline CDR1 and CDR2: LGHNA and YSLEER. Trimming took 1 base from V and 5 from J; bases not matched to a gene: 3. The CDR3 has 14 amino acids.

In this sample, this clone turned up once. The rearrangement uses TRBV19 and TRBJ2-2; 7 bases are shared with TRBD1. In germline, CDR1 is LNHDA, CDR2 SQIVND (reference sequence). The CDR3 loop spans 15 amino acids. With 6 bases clipped from V and 3 bases from J, the junction kept 7 bases outside the gene matches. Written as DNA, the CDR3 is TGTGCCAGTAGAGGGGCCACAGGGGACACCGGGGAGCTGTTTTTT. It codes for CASRGATGDTGELFF.

The V call is TRBV19, the J call TRBJ2-7, with a tentative D call TRBD2 (7 bases). V dropped 4 bases and J dropped 4 bases, with 14 bases sitting between them. Germline CDR1 and CDR2: LNHDA and SQIVND (reference sequence). This CDR3 contains 14 residues. CDR3 DNA: TGTGCCAGTAGTACGGGGGCGGGAGCATACGAGCAGTACTTC. Protein sequence: CASSTGAGAYEQYF. The full variable domain, rest sourced from reference TRBV19 and TRBJ2-7, is DGGITQSPKYLFRKEGQNVTLSCEQNLNHDAMYWYRQDPGQGLRLIYYSQIVNDFQKGDIAEGYSVSREKKESFPLTVTSAQKNPTAFYLCASSTGAGAYEQYFGPGTRLTVT.

This clone has a handful of counts. The chain carries TRBV5-1 and TRBJ2-7; D call uncertain. The germline V gene has CDR1 SGHRS and CDR2 YFSETQ. Between the trimmed V and J ends, which lost 3 bases and 2 bases, there was a span of 3 bases. The CDR3 is 11 amino acids. CDR3 region: CASSSAYEQYF. The CDR3 DNA reads TGCGCCAGCAGCTCCGCCTACGAGCAGTACTTC. The full variable domain, rest sourced from reference TRBV5-1 and TRBJ2-7, is KAGVTQTPRYLIKTRGQQVTLSCSPISGHRSVSWYQQTPGQGLQFLFEYFSETQRNKGNFPGRFSGRQFSNSRSEMNVSTLELGDSALYLCASSSAYEQYFGPGTRLTVT.

This chain links TRBV5-1 with TRBJ2-5; 9 bases line up with TRBD2. The germline gives CDR1 SGHRS, CDR2 YFSETQ. The CDR3 is 16 amino acids. J lost 5 bases, V lost 5 bases, and 13 bases had no gene match. Here the CDR3 reads CASSPFVAGGQETQYF. The DNA of the CDR3 is TGCGCCAGCAGTCCCTTTGTTGCGGGGGGGCAGGAGACCCAGTACTTC.

The chain uses TRBV4-3 and TRBJ2-5; 8 nucleotides align to TRBD2. This CDR3 spans 15 amino acids. The V gene end was trimmed by 0 bases and the J gene end by 5 bases; junction bases not matched to a gene: 5. The V gene's germline CDR1 is LGHNA and CDR2 YSLEER. As DNA, the CDR3 is TGCGCCAGCAGCCAAGACGGGGGGGCCCAGGAGACCCAGTACTTC. Amino acid sequence: CASSQDGGAQETQYF.